This T cell receptor (beta chain) came from a study of cytomegalovirus exposure and HLA in healthy donors. Study in general: Among around 170 million T cells, an earlier analysis found roughly 120 million unique TCR beta sequences.

The count of this clone is one. The germline CDR1 and CDR2 sequences are SGHRS and YFSETQ. The CDR3 is made up of 15 amino acids. The V gene end was trimmed by 0 bases and the J gene end by 3 bases; junction bases not matched to a gene: 3. 60 Vbeta and 13 Jbeta primers were used in PCR. This table comes from immunoSEQ multiplex PCR, and its TCRdb copy is limited to in-frame clones, with some not included. The profile shows about 190,000 clones, about 76% of them singletons. This clonotype originated in a woman between 45 and 60 years old in good health and CMV-seronegative. J is TRBJ2-1 and V is TRBV5-1; 7 bases map to TRBD1. The sample comprised PBMCs. As DNA, the CDR3 is TGCGCCAGCAGCTTGGTAGGGGGCCTCTACAATGAGCAGTTCTTC. Translation: CASSLVGGLYNEQFF. Full variable domain (missing parts from reference TRBV5-1 and TRBJ2-1): KAGVTQTPRYLIKTRGQQVTLSCSPISGHRSVSWYQQTPGQGLQFLFEYFSETQRNKGNFPGRFSGRQFSNSRSEMNVSTLELGDSALYLCASSLVGGLYNEQFFGPGTRLTVL.